These 18 T cell receptor beta chains were sequenced from one sample in a study of shared clonotypes between healthy human individuals. Only in-frame clones appear in the TCRdb table, and some are missing; sequencing was by immunoSEQ multiplex PCR. The profile shows around 2.1 million clones, around 95% of them singletons. The sequenced sample consisted of naive CD4+ T cells sorted from blood. Subset defined: CD45RA+ positively selected. The receptors derive from a man between 18 and 29 years old in good health.

The chain has TRBV23-1 and TRBJ2-7; tentatively, D is TRBD1 or TRBD2 (6 bases each). TRBV23-1 is designated an ORF whose function remains uncertain. The CDR3 extends over 13 amino acids. V was trimmed by 2 bases and J by 8 bases, leaving 13 bases between them. The CDR3 DNA follows: TGCGCCAGCAGTCAAGACACAGGGAGGCAGCAGTACTTC. Translating it yields CASSQDTGRQQYF.

The J gene is TRBJ1-6, the V gene TRBV7-2; D unresolved. V lost 5 bases to trimming and J lost 10 bases, with 15 bases between them. The CDR3 loop spans 14 amino acids. Germline CDR1 reads SGHTA; CDR2 reads FQGNSA. CDR3 in DNA: TGTGCCAGCAGCCCACGAGTGACGGCATCACCCCTCCACTTT. This sequence encodes CASSPRVTASPLHF.

V and J are TRBV6-6 and TRBJ2-4; possible D gene TRBD1, 7 bases. CDR1 and CDR2 (germline): MNHNY, SVGAGI (reference sequence). The CDR3 spans 14 residues. V lost 6 bases, J lost 1 base, and 10 bases lay in between. The CDR3 region has the DNA TGTGCCAGCAGCCAGGGGGGCGCCAAAAACATTCAGTACTTC. Amino acids: CASSQGGAKNIQYF.

In the case of this clone: The same CDR3 can be traced to other DNA sequences in this sample. The chain carries TRBV2 and TRBJ1-2; D may be TRBD1 (6 bases). V was cut by 3 bases and J by 2 bases, with 7 bases left in between. CDR1 is SNHLY, CDR2 FYNNEI, per germline. CDR3 length: 13 amino acids. CDR3 loop: CASSDRGNYGYTF. The DNA of the CDR3 is TGTGCCAGCAGTGATAGGGGGAACTATGGCTACACCTTC.

The V and J genes are TRBV11-2 and TRBJ2-5; possibly TRBD2 for D (5 bases). From germline, CDR1 is SGHAT and CDR2 FQNNGV. Trimming stripped 1 base from V and 7 bases from J, with 13 bases between. The CDR3 has 14 residues. The CDR3 nucleotides read TGTGCCAGCAGCTTAGGAGGGCAGGATGGGACCCAGTACTTC. Amino acids: CASSLGGQDGTQYF.

The gene calls are TRBV7-9 and TRBJ2-7; 9 bases line up with TRBD2. Germline values: CDR1 SEHNR, CDR2 FQNEAQ (reference sequence). The CDR3 is 14 residues long. Trimming took 5 bases from V and 4 from J; bases not matched to a gene: 6. The CDR3 DNA reads TGTGCCAGCAGCCGTAGCGGGAGTACGTACGAGCAGTACTTC. It specifies CASSRSGSTYEQYF.

J is TRBJ1-4 and V is TRBV6-5; possibly TRBD1 for D (6 bases). Trimming took 3 bases from V and 6 from J, leaving 14 bases between them. CDR3 length: 15 amino acids. Germline CDR1 and CDR2: MNHEY and SVGAGI. The CDR3 DNA sequence: TGTGCCAGCAGTTATTCCCCCAGGGGCCATGAAAAACTGTTTTTT. Translating gives CASSYSPRGHEKLFF.

The chain links TRBV5-1 to TRBJ2-7; possible D gene TRBD2, 5 bases. The ends were cut back, 4 bases at V and 1 base at J, with 9 bases in the middle. Germline loops: CDR1 SGHRS, CDR2 YFSETQ. The CDR3 consists of 13 residues. The CDR3 loop is CASSPSLSYEQYF. The DNA for the CDR3 is TGCGCCAGCAGCCCTAGCCTGTCCTACGAGCAGTACTTC.

This CDR3 reads CASTLFEYASSSYNSPLHF. DNA of the CDR3: TGTGCCAGCACCCTTTTTGAATACGCCAGCAGCTCCTATAATTCACCCCTCCACTTT. V and J are TRBV5-6 and TRBJ1-6; no clear D gene. Germline CDR1 and CDR2: SGHDT and YYEEEE. V was shortened by 6 bases and J by 0 bases, with 22 bases between the two germline ends. This CDR3 contains 19 residues.

The chain links TRBV10-3 to TRBJ1-2; D possibly corresponds to TRBD1 (6 bases). Germline V gene data show CDR1 as ENHRY and CDR2 as SYGVKD. This CDR3 comprises 12 residues. Trimming stripped 10 bases from V and 4 bases from J, with 13 bases between. CDR3 DNA sequence: TGTGCCACCGAGACAGGTGGCTATGGCTACACCTTC. This encodes CATETGGYGYTF.

The genes are TRBV6-5 and TRBJ2-1; tentatively, D is TRBD1 (6 bases). Germline V gives CDR1 MNHEY, CDR2 SVGAGI. V lost 10 bases and J 6 bases, leaving 13 bases between the germline ends. CDR3 size: 12 residues. CDR3 DNA sequence: TGTGCCACCACAACAGGGACCAATGAGCAGTTCTTC. This codes for CATTTGTNEQFF.

The rearrangement links TRBV7-9 to TRBJ2-7; weak D call: TRBD2 (6 bases). The germline V gene has CDR1 SEHNR and CDR2 FQNEAQ (reference sequence). The CDR3 sequence is 14 residues long. V was pared by 3 bases and J by 6 bases, with 15 bases between. CDR3 coding DNA: TGTGCCAGCAGCTTTTCTCGTGGAGGGTCCGAGCAGTACTTC. Protein sequence: CASSFSRGGSEQYF.

CDR3 residues: CASNSDRGQETQYF. The CDR3 DNA follows: TGCGCCAGCAATTCGGACAGGGGGCAGGAGACCCAGTACTTC. The chain carries TRBV5-1 and TRBJ2-5; 11 bases fit TRBD1. Germline assignment: CDR1 SGHRS and CDR2 YFSETQ. The V segment lost 6 bases and the J segment 5 bases; nucleotides outside the gene matches: 6. The length of the CDR3 is 14 residues.

This chain joins TRBV19 and TRBJ2-7, with D possibly being TRBD2 (6 bases). V was trimmed by 10 bases and J by 6 bases, leaving 13 bases between them. This CDR3 has 11 amino acids. Germline-derived CDR1 and CDR2 are LNHDA and SQIVND (reference sequence). CDR3 coding DNA: TGTGCCACGACTAGTCGCAGCGAGCAGTACTTC. Protein: CATTSRSEQYF.

The chain is built from TRBV30 and TRBJ1-4, with D unresolved. This CDR3 spans 14 amino acids. The germline V gene has CDR1 GTSNPN and CDR2 SVGIG (reference sequence). V lost 0 bases and J lost 6, with 11 bases in between. The CDR3 is CAWSVLVKDEKLFF. DNA of the CDR3: TGTGCCTGGAGTGTACTGGTTAAGGATGAAAAACTGTTTTTT. The entire variable domain, with the rest obtained from reference TRBV30 and TRBJ1-4, is as follows: SQTIHQWPATLVQPVGSPLSLECTVEGTSNPNLYWYRQAAGRGLQLLFYSVGIGQISSEVPQNLSASRPQDRQFILSSKKLLLSDSGFYLCAWSVLVKDEKLFFGSGTQLSVL.

J is TRBJ2-5 and V is TRBV11-3, with D hard to call. The V end lost 1 base, the J end lost 2 bases, and 11 bases lay between the germline ends. The CDR3 totals 15 residues. Germline CDR1 is SGHNT and CDR2 is YENEEA. The CDR3 sequence is CASSLGGDEQETQYF. In DNA form, the CDR3 reads TGTGCCAGCAGCTTAGGCGGAGACGAACAAGAGACCCAGTACTTC.

The chain joins TRBV6-1 to TRBJ2-3; 12 bases agree with TRBD2. The V gene's germline CDR1 is MNHNS and CDR2 SASEGT. This CDR3 spans 18 amino acids. Germline trimming cut 4 bases from V and 0 bases from J; bases unmatched to any gene: 8. The CDR3 DNA sequence: TGTGCCAGCAGTGTCGGGACTAGCGGGCGCACTAGCACAGATACGCAGTATTTT. This encodes CASSVGTSGRTSTDTQYF.

V usage is TRBV18 and J usage is TRBJ1-2; D gene unclear. The ends were cut back, 6 bases at V and 0 bases at J, with 11 bases in the middle. The V gene's germline CDR1 is KGHSH and CDR2 LQKENI. This CDR3 has 14 residues. CDR3 sequence reads: CASSGQNSNYGYTF. The CDR3 DNA is TGTGCCAGCTCCGGGCAGAACTCTAACTATGGCTACACCTTC.